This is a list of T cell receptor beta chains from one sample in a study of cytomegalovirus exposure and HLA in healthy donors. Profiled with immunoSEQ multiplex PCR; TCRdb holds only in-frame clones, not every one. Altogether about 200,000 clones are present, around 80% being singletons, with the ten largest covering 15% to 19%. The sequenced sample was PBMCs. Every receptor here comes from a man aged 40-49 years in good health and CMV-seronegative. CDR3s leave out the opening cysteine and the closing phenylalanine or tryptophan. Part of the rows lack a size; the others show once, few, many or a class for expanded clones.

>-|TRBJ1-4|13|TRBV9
ASSPHRGGNEKLF
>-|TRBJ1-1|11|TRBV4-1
ASRADRDTEAF
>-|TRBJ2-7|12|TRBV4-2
ASSQGGGAYEQY
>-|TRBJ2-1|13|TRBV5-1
ASSPDHGNYNEQF
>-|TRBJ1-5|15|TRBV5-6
ASSLAGTGNSNQPQH
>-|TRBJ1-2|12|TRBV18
ASSHGTNSDGYT
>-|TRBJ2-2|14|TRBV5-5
ASSLGQGPNTGELF
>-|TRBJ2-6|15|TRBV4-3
ASSPKKSVYGANVLT
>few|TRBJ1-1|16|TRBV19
ASSIDTPGGRMNTEAF
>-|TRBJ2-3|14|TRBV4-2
ASSPASRSSTDTQY
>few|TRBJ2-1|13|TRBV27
ASSLILRGYNEQF
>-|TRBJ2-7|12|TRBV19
ASAPSGGAYEQY
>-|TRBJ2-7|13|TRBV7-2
ASSLDGGGFYEQY
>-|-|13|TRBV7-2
ASSLAAGTSYEQY
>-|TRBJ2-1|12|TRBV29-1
SVEPPDTYNEQF
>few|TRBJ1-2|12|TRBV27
ASSSGQGNYGYT
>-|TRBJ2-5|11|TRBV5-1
ASSLAGGWEQY
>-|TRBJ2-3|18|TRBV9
ASSEAGLAGGQFGTDTQY
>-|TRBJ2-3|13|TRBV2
ATTLGQGDTDTQY
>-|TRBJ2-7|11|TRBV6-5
ASSTLTGGEQY
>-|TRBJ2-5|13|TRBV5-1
ASSLIEQSQETQY
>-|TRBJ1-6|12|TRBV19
ASALFYYNSPLH
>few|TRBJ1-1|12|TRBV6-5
ASRGQGPNTEAF
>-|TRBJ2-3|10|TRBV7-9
ASNLQGDTQY
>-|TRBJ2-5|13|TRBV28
ASSLSRDLRETQY
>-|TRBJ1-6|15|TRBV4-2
ASSQTPAGTGDSPLH
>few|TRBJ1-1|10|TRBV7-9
ASSLAATEAF
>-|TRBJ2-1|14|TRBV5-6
ASSFTGTGSYNEQF
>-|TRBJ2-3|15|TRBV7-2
ASSSLKRVPSTDTQY
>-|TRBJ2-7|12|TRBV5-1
ASSPGTTSYEQY
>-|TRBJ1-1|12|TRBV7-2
ASSLEWTGPEAF
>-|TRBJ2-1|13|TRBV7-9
ASSLGSPRRNEQF
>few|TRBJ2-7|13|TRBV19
ASSMEGQGIYEQY
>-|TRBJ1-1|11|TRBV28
ASIIQGKTEAF
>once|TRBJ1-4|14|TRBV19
ASSSTGTGVNEKLF
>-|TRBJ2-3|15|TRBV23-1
ASSQLVAEKVTDTQY
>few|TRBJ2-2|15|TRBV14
ASSHDPDSINTGELF
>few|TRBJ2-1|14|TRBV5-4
ASSLRQGAWYNEQF
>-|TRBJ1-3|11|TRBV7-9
ASEGSSGNTIY
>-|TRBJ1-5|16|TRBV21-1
ASSNLTGGAGSNQPQH
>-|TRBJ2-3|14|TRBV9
ASSVGGQGAADTQY
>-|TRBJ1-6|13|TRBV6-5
ASSYSQGIGSPLH
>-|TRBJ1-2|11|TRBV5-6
ASSLGEYYGYT
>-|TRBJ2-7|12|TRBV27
ASRRAGTRYEQY
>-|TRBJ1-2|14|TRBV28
ASSSGWDRGQSGYT
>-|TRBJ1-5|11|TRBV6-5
ASREQGGQPQH
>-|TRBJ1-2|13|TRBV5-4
ASWAGGTLFYGYT
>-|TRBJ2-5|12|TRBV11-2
ASSTLAGGETQY